This T cell receptor (beta chain) comes out of a study of blood T cell repertoires in COVID-19. Study overall: Nucleic acid was either cDNA or gDNA, and it came from T cells, B-cell-depleted T cells, or PBMCs.

With V trimmed by 7 bases and J by 6 bases, 5 bases remained unmatched. This CDR3 has 14 residues. Germline CDR1 and CDR2: SGHRS and YFSETQ. In the original processing: Estimation of nucleated cell counts was performed using reference gene primer amplification. TCRdb's copy holds only in-frame clones and misses some; the assay was immunoSEQ multiplex PCR. That table gives V, J and clone size, and the DNA gave D and trimming. The table lists around 220,000 clones, more than 80% of them singletons, with 10% in the top ten. This sequence originates from a woman aged 80 or over with acute or convalescent COVID-19. Input material: peripheral blood. V is TRBV5-1 and J is TRBJ2-1; 12 bases are a match to TRBD2. CDR3 sequence: CASAPTSGGNEQFF. In DNA form, the CDR3 reads TGCGCCAGCGCCCCGACTAGCGGGGGCAATGAGCAGTTCTTC. The whole variable domain, filled in from reference TRBV5-1 and TRBJ2-1, reads KAGVTQTPRYLIKTRGQQVTLSCSPISGHRSVSWYQQTPGQGLQFLFEYFSETQRNKGNFPGRFSGRQFSNSRSEMNVSTLELGDSALYLCASAPTSGGNEQFFGPGTRLTVL.